The sequence of this TCR beta chain was determined in a study of shared clonotypes between healthy human individuals. At the level of the study: Researchers drew samples from two women and a few men aged 18 to 49.

Genomic DNA belonging to each subset was distributed in equal measure over several immunoSEQ plates. It was on ten immunoSEQ deep assay plates that unsorted PBMC DNA was sequenced. The method was immunoSEQ multiplex PCR; TCRdb's version includes in-frame clones alone and lacks a portion of them. Of roughly 500,000 clones listed, around 79% are singletons. The clonotype was recovered from a woman aged 40 to 55 in good health. Some clones in this sample may be carry-over from other donors' samples. Sequencing was performed on PBMCs.

The CDR3 protein is CASSDELDTEAFF. CDR3 nucleotide sequence: TGTGCCAGCAGTGACGAGTTGGACACTGAAGCTTTCTTT. The chain couples TRBV6-4 to TRBJ1-1; no reliable D call. Trimming removed 2 bases at V and 3 bases at J, with 7 bases between. Germline CDR1 MRHNA, CDR2 SNTAGT. The CDR3 has 13 amino acids.